This TCR beta chain was recorded in a study of T cells in women clearing cervical HPV infection. To note about this clone: The CDR3 end falls 3 residues outside the read, so it is completed with the germline J gene.

Clones were sequenced by immunoSEQ multiplex PCR, and TCRdb holds only the in-frame ones, with some missing. The table lists tens of thousands of clones. V gave up 6 bases and J gave up 5 bases, with 7 bases separating them. CDR3 length equals 12 residues. The germline gives CDR1 MDHEN, CDR2 SYDVKM. The source material was blood buffy coat. This TCR was sampled from a woman aged 18 to 75 with a cervical HPV16 infection that either progressed to CIN3+ or cleared (not recorded which). The V gene is TRBV28, the J gene TRBJ1-4; D is unclear. CDR3 protein: CASSGVNEKLFF. Partial CDR3 DNA: TGTGCCAGCAGCGGGGTGAATGAAAAA. The complete variable domain, with remaining parts taken from reference TRBV28 and TRBJ1-4, reads DVKVTQSSRYLVKRTGEKVFLECVQDMDHENMFWYRQDPGLGLRLIYFSYDVKMKEKGDIPEGYSVSREKKERFSLILESASTNQTSMYLCASSGVNEKLFFGSGTQLSVL.